Below, 27 T cell receptor beta chains from the same sample are listed, as sequenced in a study of T-cell memory formation after mild COVID-19. TCRdb itself ran the 5' RACE reads through MiXCR, one entry per CDR3 protein. The data show 200,000 to 300,000 distinct CDR3 sequences, with roughly a sixth seen just once and 20% to 25% held by the top ten. Material: PBMCs or a T cell subset sorted from them (not recorded which). All receptors come from a man in his late teens or twenties who had mild COVID-19 (a few samples of this study predate the infection). Cell type and time point are not known.

V gene TRBV5-1 combines with J gene TRBJ2-3; 11 bases are a match to TRBD1. CDR3 length: 17 amino acids. CDR1 and CDR2 (germline): SGHRS, YFSETQ. With 4 bases clipped from V and 7 bases from J, the junction kept 14 bases outside the gene matches. The CDR3 loop is CASSQPPGQGAMNTQYF. The CDR3 DNA sequence: TGCGCCAGCAGCCAACCTCCTGGACAGGGGGCTATGAATACGCAGTATTTT.

This clonotype occurred a few times. The V call is TRBV7-6, the J call TRBJ2-1; TRBD1 matches at 7 bases. V trimming: 4 bases; J trimming: 12 bases; junction bases outside the gene matches: 9. The CDR3 runs to 13 residues. Germline CDR1 is SGHVS and CDR2 is FNYEAQ. CDR3 region: CASSYDRERGQFF. DNA of the CDR3: TGTGCCAGCAGCTACGACAGGGAAAGAGGGCAGTTCTTC.

The chain carries TRBV4-3 and TRBJ2-2, with a weak D call TRBD1 (5 bases). The CDR3 length is 15 residues. Trimming took off 3 bases at V and 4 bases at J, with 12 bases between the two ends. Per the germline V gene, CDR1 is LGHNA and CDR2 is YSLEER. The CDR3 region is CASSHLGASTGELFF. The CDR3 bases are TGCGCCAGCAGCCACCTAGGGGCGAGCACCGGGGAGCTGTTTTTT.

This clonotype showed up just a few times. The rearrangement joins TRBV5-1 to TRBJ2-4, with D perhaps assigned TRBD1 or TRBD2 (5 bases each). This CDR3 spans 21 amino acids. Trimming removed 1 base from V and 1 base from J, with 27 bases in between. Germline V gene lookup returns CDR1 SGHRS and CDR2 YFSETQ. The CDR3 DNA follows: TGCGCCAGCAGCTTGCATTACCGGGGCAGCCAGTCTCCATCGGCCAAAAACATTCAGTACTTC. This translates into CASSLHYRGSQSPSAKNIQYF.

The chain is built from TRBV7-2 and TRBJ1-1; the D gene is possibly TRBD1 (5 bases). The CDR3 is 13 amino acids. The V gene lost 7 bases and the J gene lost 6 bases, with 15 bases spanning the gap. From germline, CDR1 is SGHTA and CDR2 FQGNSA. CDR3 in DNA: TGTGCCAGCACCCTAGGGTGGGGGGCTGAAGCTTTCTTT. Its protein is CASTLGWGAEAFF.

This clonotype was observed a few times. This chain links TRBV6-6 with TRBJ2-7, with D perhaps TRBD2 (6 bases). The germline gives CDR1 MNHNY, CDR2 SVGAGI (reference sequence). V dropped 11 bases and J dropped 4 bases, with 18 bases sitting between them. The CDR3 is made up of 13 amino acids. CDR3 protein: CADYRDLCYEQYV. In DNA form, the CDR3 reads TGTGCCGATTATCGGGACTTATGTTACGAGCAGTACGTC.

There are a few counts of this clonotype. The J gene is TRBJ1-6, the V gene TRBV3-1; D remains unclear. Germline assignment: CDR1 LGHDT and CDR2 YNNKEL (reference sequence). There are 18 residues in the CDR3. The V end was cut by 0 bases, the J end by 0 bases, with 12 bases between. The CDR3 loop reads CASSQEWTGSSYNSPLHF. The CDR3 DNA is TGTGCCAGCAGCCAAGAATGGACGGGAAGCTCCTATAATTCACCCCTCCACTTT.

The CDR3 DNA reads TGTGCCAGCAGCTTAGGCGGCGCGGGAAACATTCAGTACTTC. It codes for CASSLGGAGNIQYF. The V call is TRBV7-2, the J call TRBJ2-4; possible D gene TRBD2, 5 bases. CDR3 size: 14 residues. Looked up from germline, CDR1 is SGHTA and CDR2 is FQGNSA. Trimming removed 1 base at V and 6 bases at J, with 10 bases between.

At least ten counts were recorded for this clonotype. The chain is built from TRBV5-1 and TRBJ2-3; 10 positions match TRBD1. Losses at the gene ends were 4 bases for V and 2 bases for J; bases not matched to a gene: 4. The CDR3 loop spans 15 amino acids. Germline CDR1 and CDR2: SGHRS and YFSETQ. The CDR3 region is CASSAGTGATDTQYF. CDR3 in DNA: TGCGCCAGCAGCGCTGGGACAGGGGCCACAGATACGCAGTATTTT.

The CDR3 region is CAIRGTGDTEAFF. As DNA, the CDR3 is TGTGCCATCAGGGGGACAGGCGACACTGAAGCTTTCTTT. The genes are TRBV10-3 and TRBJ1-1; 8 bases fit TRBD1. With 6 bases clipped from V and 3 bases from J, the junction kept 3 bases outside the gene matches. The germline gives CDR1 ENHRY, CDR2 SYGVKD. The CDR3 sequence is 13 residues long.

The genes are TRBV5-4 and TRBJ1-2, with 8 bases matching TRBD1. The CDR3 is made up of 14 amino acids. Trimming cost V 4 bases and J 4 bases; bases outside gene matches: 6. Germline V gives CDR1 SGHNT, CDR2 YYREEE (reference sequence). DNA for the CDR3: TGTGCCAGCAGCCCCGACAGGGGTACCTATGGCTACACCTTC. It yields the protein CASSPDRGTYGYTF. Filled out from reference TRBV5-4 and TRBJ1-2, the complete variable domain reads ETGVTQSPTHLIKTRGQQVTLRCSSQSGHNTVSWYQQALGQGPQFIFQYYREEENGRGNFPPRFSGLQFPNYSSELNVNALELDDSALYLCASSPDRGTYGYTFGSGTRLTVV.

The chain has TRBV15 and TRBJ2-7; D is undetermined. This CDR3 is 14 amino acids long. Germline loops: CDR1 LNHNV, CDR2 YYDKDF (reference sequence). Deletions cut 3 bases from V and 2 bases from J, with 11 bases between. The CDR3 nucleotides read TGTGCCACCAGCAGGGAGCTACTACCCTACGAGCAGTACTTC. Encoded protein: CATSRELLPYEQYF.

V usage is TRBV2 and J usage is TRBJ2-1; D is unclear. The CDR3 has 14 residues. Germline V gene lookup returns CDR1 SNHLY and CDR2 FYNNEI. V was pared by 2 bases and J by 9 bases, with 14 bases between. In DNA form, the CDR3 reads TGTGCCAGCAGTGAAATTGAGTCGGCCGGTGAGCAGTTCTTC. This translates into CASSEIESAGEQFF.

Only a few counts were recorded for this clonotype. The rearrangement joins TRBV6-5 to TRBJ2-7, with D possibly being TRBD1 (6 bases). Trimming removed 3 bases from V and 6 bases from J, with 12 bases in between. Germline CDR1 and CDR2: MNHEY and SVGAGI. The length of the CDR3 is 13 residues. The CDR3 DNA follows: TGTGCCAGCAGTTATACACAGGGCTCCGAGCAGTACTTC. Its translation: CASSYTQGSEQYF.

The V call is TRBV7-3, the J call TRBJ1-2, with 9 bases fitting TRBD1. The CDR3 is 13 residues long. The germline V gene has CDR1 SGHTA and CDR2 FQGTGA. Trimming at V came to 5 bases and at J to 8 bases, leaving 6 bases not matched to a gene. CDR3: CASSPGTGRGYTF. The CDR3 region has the DNA TGTGCCAGCAGCCCCGGGACAGGGCGAGGCTACACCTTC.

J is TRBJ2-2 and V is TRBV15, with D unresolved. From germline, CDR1 is LNHNV and CDR2 YYDKDF (reference sequence). The CDR3 extends over 15 amino acids. V was trimmed by 0 bases and J by 4 bases, leaving 9 bases between them. Here the CDR3 reads CATSRERGRTGELFF. DNA for the CDR3: TGTGCCACCAGCAGAGAACGTGGACGCACCGGGGAGCTGTTTTTT. The variable domain in full, completed from reference TRBV15 and TRBJ2-2, reads DAMVIQNPRYQVTQFGKPVTLSCSQTLNHNVMYWYQQKSSQAPKLLFHYYDKDFNNEADTPDNFQSRRPNTSFCFLDIRSPGLGDTAMYLCATSRERGRTGELFFGEGSRLTVL.

The rearrangement joins TRBV6-5 to TRBJ2-2; 9 nucleotides align to TRBD1. Germline loops: CDR1 MNHEY, CDR2 SVGAGI. This CDR3 is built from 18 residues. With V trimmed by 4 bases and J by 6 bases, 15 bases remained unmatched. For the CDR3, the DNA is TGTGCCAGCAGTTGGCGGACAGGGGAAGCTTTTTCCGCCGGGGAGCTGTTTTTT. It yields the protein CASSWRTGEAFSAGELFF.

This clonotype was observed a handful of times. The V and J genes are TRBV28 and TRBJ2-4; D unresolved. The CDR3 loop spans 15 amino acids. Trimming pared 5 bases from V and 1 base from J, leaving 12 bases between. Germline V gene data show CDR1 as MDHEN and CDR2 as SYDVKM. CDR3 DNA sequence: TGTGCCAGCAGTCCTGGACCCGGCGCCAAAAACATTCAGTACTTC. Protein: CASSPGPGAKNIQYF.

CDR3 sequence reads: CASSEGGGKYEQYF. CDR3 bases: TGTGCCAGCAGTGAAGGCGGGGGTAAATACGAGCAGTACTTC. The chain employs TRBV12-3 or TRBV12-4 and TRBJ2-7; 7 bases map to TRBD2. The CDR3 has 14 amino acids. Germline trimming cut 5 bases from V and 4 bases from J; bases unmatched to any gene: 8.

A single count supports this clonotype. This sequence joins TRBV25-1 and TRBJ2-1; unclear D gene. The germline gives CDR1 MGHDK, CDR2 SYGVNS. This CDR3 has 10 amino acids. With 10 bases removed from V and 9 bases from J, the gap between germline ends came to 10 bases. The CDR3 DNA is TGTGCCACCGGAGAAATTGAGCAGTTCTTC. This sequence encodes CATGEIEQFF.

The chain couples TRBV4-2 to TRBJ2-7, with D possibly matching TRBD2 (6 bases). V lost 0 bases to trimming and J lost 6 bases, with 12 bases between them. Germline assignment: CDR1 LGHNA and CDR2 YNFKEQ. This CDR3 has 14 amino acids. The CDR3 is CASSQELGTREQYF. The CDR3 DNA reads TGTGCCAGCAGCCAAGAACTAGGGACTCGCGAGCAGTACTTC.

V is TRBV19 and J is TRBJ1-1; D perhaps matches TRBD1 (5 bases). The CDR3 covers 17 residues. Trimming left V 1 base short and J 3 bases short, with 18 bases between. Germline CDR1 is LNHDA and CDR2 is SQIVND (reference sequence). CDR3 region: CASSIGGHKRRDTEAFF. The CDR3 bases are TGTGCCAGTAGTATAGGAGGCCACAAGCGCAGGGACACTGAAGCTTTCTTT. Filled out from reference TRBV19 and TRBJ1-1, the complete variable domain reads DGGITQSPKYLFRKEGQNVTLSCEQNLNHDAMYWYRQDPGQGLRLIYYSQIVNDFQKGDIAEGYSVSREKKESFPLTVTSAQKNPTAFYLCASSIGGHKRRDTEAFFGQGTRLTVV.

This clonotype was seen only a few times. This rearrangement joins TRBV5-1 to TRBJ2-7; TRBD1 matches at 9 bases. The trim removed 3 bases at V and 3 bases at J, leaving 16 bases unmatched. Germline CDR1 is SGHRS and CDR2 is YFSETQ. The CDR3 runs to 18 residues. CDR3: CASSYRDRVAPMYYEQYF. DNA for the CDR3: TGCGCCAGCAGCTACCGGGACAGGGTAGCCCCAATGTACTACGAGCAGTACTTC.

This clonotype was recorded a few times. The V call is TRBV27, the J call TRBJ2-5; tentatively, D is TRBD2 (6 bases). The CDR3 has 14 amino acids. The V end lost 5 bases, the J end lost 5 bases, and 15 bases lay between the germline ends. Germline CDR1 reads MNHEY; CDR2 reads SMNVEV (reference sequence). The CDR3 reads CASSKEGRGETQYF. As DNA, the CDR3 is TGTGCCAGCAGTAAGGAGGGTAGGGGCGAGACCCAGTACTTC.

This chain links TRBV6-5 with TRBJ1-6; D is perhaps TRBD1 (5 bases). The CDR3 totals 15 residues. Deletions cut 4 bases from V and 8 bases from J, with 15 bases between. From germline, CDR1 is MNHEY and CDR2 SVGAGI. The CDR3 DNA is TGTGCCAGCAGTTCGTGGCGTGGGGGTGATTCACCCCTCCACTTT. This translates into CASSSWRGGDSPLHF.

CDR3 protein: CATSRLRGQDEQFF. CDR3 coding DNA: TGTGCCACCAGCAGGCTCCGGGGGCAGGATGAGCAGTTCTTC. The rearrangement joins TRBV15 to TRBJ2-1, with D perhaps assigned TRBD1 or TRBD2 (6 bases each). The V gene's germline CDR1 is LNHNV and CDR2 YYDKDF (reference sequence). V was trimmed by 3 bases and J by 8 bases, leaving 14 bases between them. The CDR3 is made up of 14 amino acids.

This rearrangement joins TRBV5-6 to TRBJ2-3, with a tentative D call TRBD2 (8 bases). This CDR3 region has 18 residues. The V gene's germline CDR1 is SGHDT and CDR2 YYEEEE. V lost 4 bases and J 6 bases, leaving 27 bases between the germline ends. CDR3 region: CASSPLGGSGGRGDTQYF. CDR3 DNA: TGTGCCAGCAGCCCCTTGGGGGGGAGCGGGGGCAGGGGGGATACGCAGTATTTT.